This paragraph covers one T cell receptor (beta chain) sequence. CDR3 length: 12 residues. CDR1 is LNHDA, CDR2 SQIVND, per germline (reference sequence). The germline V and J ends were trimmed by 6 bases and 5 bases, with 5 bases remaining between them. The sample is drawn from a study of blood T cell repertoires in COVID-19. Profiled with immunoSEQ multiplex PCR; TCRdb holds only in-frame clones, not every one. The table records 140,000 to 150,000 clones, more than 75% of them present only once. This rearrangement joins TRBV19 to TRBJ1-6; no clear D gene. The sequence was collected from a human donor with acute or convalescent COVID-19. The donor label of this sample is uncertain. Sequences were obtained from peripheral blood. The CDR3 spells CASSRNNSPLHF. CDR3 DNA sequence: TGTGCCAGTAGCAGGAATAATTCACCCCTCCACTTT.